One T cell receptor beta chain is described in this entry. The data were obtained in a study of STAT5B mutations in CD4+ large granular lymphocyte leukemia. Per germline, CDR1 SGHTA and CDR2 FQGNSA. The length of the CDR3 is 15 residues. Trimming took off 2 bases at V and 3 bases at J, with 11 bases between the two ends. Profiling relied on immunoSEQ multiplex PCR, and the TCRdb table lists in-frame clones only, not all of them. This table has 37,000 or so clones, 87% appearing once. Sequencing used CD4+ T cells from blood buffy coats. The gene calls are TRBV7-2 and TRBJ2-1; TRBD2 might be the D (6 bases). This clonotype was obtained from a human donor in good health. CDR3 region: CASSLMPDYYNEQFF. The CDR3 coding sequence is TGTGCCAGCAGCTTAATGCCGGACTACTACAATGAGCAGTTCTTC.